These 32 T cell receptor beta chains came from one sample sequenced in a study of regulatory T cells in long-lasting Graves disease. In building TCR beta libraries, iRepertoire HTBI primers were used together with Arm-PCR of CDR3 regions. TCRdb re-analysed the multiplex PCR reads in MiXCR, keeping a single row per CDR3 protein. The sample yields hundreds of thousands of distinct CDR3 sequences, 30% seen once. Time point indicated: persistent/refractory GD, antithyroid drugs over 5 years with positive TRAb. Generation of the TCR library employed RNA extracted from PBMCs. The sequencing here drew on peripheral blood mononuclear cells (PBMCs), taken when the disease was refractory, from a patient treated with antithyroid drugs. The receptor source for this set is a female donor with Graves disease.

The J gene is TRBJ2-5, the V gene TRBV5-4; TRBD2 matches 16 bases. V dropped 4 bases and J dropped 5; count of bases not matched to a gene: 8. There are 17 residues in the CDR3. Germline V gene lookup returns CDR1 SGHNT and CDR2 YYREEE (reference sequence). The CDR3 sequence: CASSPGTSGRAIETQYF. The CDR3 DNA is TGTGCCAGCAGCCCCGGGACTAGCGGGAGGGCCATCGAGACCCAGTACTTC.

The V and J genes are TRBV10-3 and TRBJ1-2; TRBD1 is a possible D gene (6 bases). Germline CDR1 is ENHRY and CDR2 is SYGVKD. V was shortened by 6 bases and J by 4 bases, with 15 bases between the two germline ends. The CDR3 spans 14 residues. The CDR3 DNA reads TGTGCCATCAGCGGGGGGCAGCTACTCTATGGCTACACCTTC. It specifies CAISGGQLLYGYTF.

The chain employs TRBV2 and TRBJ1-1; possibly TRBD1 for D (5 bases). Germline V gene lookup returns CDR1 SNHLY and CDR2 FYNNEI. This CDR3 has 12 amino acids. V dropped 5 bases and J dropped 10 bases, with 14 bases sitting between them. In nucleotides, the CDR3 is TGTGCCAGCAGTCCGCCCGGGAGGGGAGCTTTCTTT. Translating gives CASSPPGRGAFF. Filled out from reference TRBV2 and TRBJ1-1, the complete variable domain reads EPEVTQTPSHQVTQMGQEVILRCVPISNHLYFYWYRQILGQKVEFLVSFYNNEISEKSEIFDDQFSVERPDGSNFTLKIRSTKLEDSAMYFCASSPPGRGAFFGQGTRLTVV.

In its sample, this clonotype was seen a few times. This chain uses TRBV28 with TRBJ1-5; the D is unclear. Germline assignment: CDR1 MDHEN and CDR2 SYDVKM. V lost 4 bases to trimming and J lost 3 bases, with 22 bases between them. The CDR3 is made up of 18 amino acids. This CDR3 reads CASSSFGGLGRNNQPQHF. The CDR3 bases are TGTGCCAGCAGTTCGTTCGGCGGACTCGGGAGGAACAATCAGCCCCAGCATTTT.

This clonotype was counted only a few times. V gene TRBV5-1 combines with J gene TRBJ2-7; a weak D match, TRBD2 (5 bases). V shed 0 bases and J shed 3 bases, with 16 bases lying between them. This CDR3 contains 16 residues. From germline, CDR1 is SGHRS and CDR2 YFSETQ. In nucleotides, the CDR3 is TGCGCCAGCAGCTTGGGAGCGGCAGCCACCAACTACGAGCAGTACTTC. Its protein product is CASSLGAAATNYEQYF. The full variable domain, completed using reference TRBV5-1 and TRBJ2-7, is KAGVTQTPRYLIKTRGQQVTLSCSPISGHRSVSWYQQTPGQGLQFLFEYFSETQRNKGNFPGRFSGRQFSNSRSEMNVSTLELGDSALYLCASSLGAAATNYEQYFGPGTRLTVT.

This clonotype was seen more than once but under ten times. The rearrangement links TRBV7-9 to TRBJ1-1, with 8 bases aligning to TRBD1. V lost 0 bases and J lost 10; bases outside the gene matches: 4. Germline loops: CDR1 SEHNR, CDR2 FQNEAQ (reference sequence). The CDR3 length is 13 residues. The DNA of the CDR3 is TGTGCCAGCAGCTTAGCACAGGGGGTAATAGCTTTCTTT. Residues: CASSLAQGVIAFF.

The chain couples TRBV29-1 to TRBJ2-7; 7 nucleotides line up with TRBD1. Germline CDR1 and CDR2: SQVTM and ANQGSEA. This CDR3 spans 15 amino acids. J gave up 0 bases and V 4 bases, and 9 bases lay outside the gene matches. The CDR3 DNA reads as TGCAGCGTTGGTCGCGCGACAGGGAGCTCCTACGAGCAGTACTTC. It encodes CSVGRATGSSYEQYF.

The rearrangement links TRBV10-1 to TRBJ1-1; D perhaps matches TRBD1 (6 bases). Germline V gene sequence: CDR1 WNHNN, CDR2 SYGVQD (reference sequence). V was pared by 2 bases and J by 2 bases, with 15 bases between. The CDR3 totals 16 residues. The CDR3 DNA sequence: TGCGCCAGCAGTGAGAACCACAGGACAGAAAACACTGAAGCTTTCTTT. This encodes CASSENHRTENTEAFF.

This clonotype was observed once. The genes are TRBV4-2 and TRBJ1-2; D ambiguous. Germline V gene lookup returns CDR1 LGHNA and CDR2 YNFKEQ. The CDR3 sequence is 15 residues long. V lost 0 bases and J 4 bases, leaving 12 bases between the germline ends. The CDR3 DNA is TGTGCCAGCAGCCAAGATCGAACGGTTTTCTATGGCTACACCTTC. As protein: CASSQDRTVFYGYTF.

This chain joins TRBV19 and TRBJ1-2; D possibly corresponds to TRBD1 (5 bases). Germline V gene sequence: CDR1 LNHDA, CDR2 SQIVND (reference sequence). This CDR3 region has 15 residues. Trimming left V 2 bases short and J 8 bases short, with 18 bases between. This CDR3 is CASSISDGGSGGYTF. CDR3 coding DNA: TGTGCCAGTAGTATATCGGACGGAGGATCAGGGGGCTACACCTTC.

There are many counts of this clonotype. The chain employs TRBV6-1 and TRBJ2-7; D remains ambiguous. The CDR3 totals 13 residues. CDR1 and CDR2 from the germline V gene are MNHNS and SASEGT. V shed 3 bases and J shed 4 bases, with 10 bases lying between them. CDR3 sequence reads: CASSENYGYEQYF. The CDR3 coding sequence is TGTGCCAGCAGTGAGAACTACGGTTACGAGCAGTACTTC.

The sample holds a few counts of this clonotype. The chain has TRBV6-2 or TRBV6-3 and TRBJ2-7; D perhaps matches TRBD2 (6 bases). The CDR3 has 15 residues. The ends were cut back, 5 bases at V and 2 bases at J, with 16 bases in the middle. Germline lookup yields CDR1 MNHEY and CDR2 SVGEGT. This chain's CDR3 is CASSTRDFVTYEQYF. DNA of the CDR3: TGTGCCAGCAGTACCCGGGACTTTGTCACCTACGAGCAGTACTTC.

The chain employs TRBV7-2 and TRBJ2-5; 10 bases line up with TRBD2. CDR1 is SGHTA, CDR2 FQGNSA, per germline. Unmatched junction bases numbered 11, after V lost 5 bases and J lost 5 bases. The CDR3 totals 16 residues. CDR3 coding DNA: TGTGCCAGCAGCCCCGGGGTAGCGGGAGGTTGGGAGACCCAGTACTTC. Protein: CASSPGVAGGWETQYF.

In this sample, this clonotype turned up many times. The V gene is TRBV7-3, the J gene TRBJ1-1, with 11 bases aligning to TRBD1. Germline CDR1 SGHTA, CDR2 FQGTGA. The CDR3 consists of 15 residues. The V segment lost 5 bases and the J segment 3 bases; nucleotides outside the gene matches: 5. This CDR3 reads CASSLRDRGDTEAFF. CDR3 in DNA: TGTGCCAGCAGCCTCCGGGACAGGGGGGACACTGAAGCTTTCTTT.

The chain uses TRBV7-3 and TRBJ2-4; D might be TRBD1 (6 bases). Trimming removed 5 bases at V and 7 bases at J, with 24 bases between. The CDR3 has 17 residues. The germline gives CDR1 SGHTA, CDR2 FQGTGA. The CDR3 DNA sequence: TGTGCCAGCAGCCCACAGGGCAGGATACCCCTAAGGAACATTCAGTACTTC. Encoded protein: CASSPQGRIPLRNIQYF.

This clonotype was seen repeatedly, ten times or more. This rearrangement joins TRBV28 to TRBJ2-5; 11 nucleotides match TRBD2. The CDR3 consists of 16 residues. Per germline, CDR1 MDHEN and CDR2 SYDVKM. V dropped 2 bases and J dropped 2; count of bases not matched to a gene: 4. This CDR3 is CASSLHVAGGQETQYF. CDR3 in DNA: TGTGCCAGCAGTTTACACGTAGCGGGAGGGCAAGAGACCCAGTACTTC.

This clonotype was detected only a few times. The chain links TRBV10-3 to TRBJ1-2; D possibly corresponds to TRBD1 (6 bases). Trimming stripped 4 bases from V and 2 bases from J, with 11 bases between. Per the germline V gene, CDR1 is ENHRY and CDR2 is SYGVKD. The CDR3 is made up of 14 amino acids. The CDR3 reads CAISGPDRNYGYTF. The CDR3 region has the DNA TGTGCCATCAGTGGGCCGGACAGAAACTATGGCTACACCTTC.

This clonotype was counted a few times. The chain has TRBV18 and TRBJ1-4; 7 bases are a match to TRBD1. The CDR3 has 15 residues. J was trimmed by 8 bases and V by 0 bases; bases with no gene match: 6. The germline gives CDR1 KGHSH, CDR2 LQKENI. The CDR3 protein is CASSPPAGGKEKLFF. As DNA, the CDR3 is TGTGCCAGCTCACCACCGGCAGGGGGTAAAGAAAAACTGTTTTTT.

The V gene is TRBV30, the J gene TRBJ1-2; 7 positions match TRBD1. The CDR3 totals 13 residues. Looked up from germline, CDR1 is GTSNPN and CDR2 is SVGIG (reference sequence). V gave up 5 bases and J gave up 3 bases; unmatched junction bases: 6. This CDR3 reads CAWDRALYYGYTF. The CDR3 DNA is TGTGCCTGGGACAGGGCCCTTTACTATGGCTACACCTTC.

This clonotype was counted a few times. The CDR3 bases are TGTGCCAGCAGTGAAGGCCCGGGCCCCTATGGCTACACCTTC. It specifies CASSEGPGPYGYTF. The V gene is TRBV6-1, the J gene TRBJ1-2; D is unclear. The germline CDR1 and CDR2 sequences are MNHNS and SASEGT. The V and J ends lost 1 base and 4 bases respectively, with 10 bases between them. The CDR3 runs to 14 residues.

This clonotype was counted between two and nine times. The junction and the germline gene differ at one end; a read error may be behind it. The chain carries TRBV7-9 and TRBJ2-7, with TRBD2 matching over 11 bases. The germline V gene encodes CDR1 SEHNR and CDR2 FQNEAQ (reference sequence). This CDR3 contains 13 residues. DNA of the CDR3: TGTGCCAGCAGCCTAGCGGGAGGACAAGAGCAGTACTTC. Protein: CASSLAGGQEQYF. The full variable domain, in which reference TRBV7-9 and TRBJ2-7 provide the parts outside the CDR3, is DTGVSQNPRHKITKRGQNVTFRCDPISEHNRLYWYRQTLGQGPEFLTYFQNEAQLEKSRLLSDRFSAERPKGSFSTLEIQRTEQGDSAMYLCASSLAGGQEQYFGPGTRLTVT.

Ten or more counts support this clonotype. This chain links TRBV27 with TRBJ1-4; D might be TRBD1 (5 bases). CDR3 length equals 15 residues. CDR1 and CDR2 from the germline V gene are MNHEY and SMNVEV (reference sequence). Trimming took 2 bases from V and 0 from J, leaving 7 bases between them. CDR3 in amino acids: CASSLGAATNEKLFF. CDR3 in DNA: TGTGCCAGCAGTTTAGGGGCAGCAACTAATGAAAAACTGTTTTTT.

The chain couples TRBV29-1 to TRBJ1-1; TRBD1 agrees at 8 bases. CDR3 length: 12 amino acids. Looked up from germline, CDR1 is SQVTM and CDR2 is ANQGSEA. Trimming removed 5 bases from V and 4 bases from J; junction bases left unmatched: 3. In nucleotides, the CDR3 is TGCAGCGTTCAGACAGGGGTCACTGAAGCTTTCTTT. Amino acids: CSVQTGVTEAFF.

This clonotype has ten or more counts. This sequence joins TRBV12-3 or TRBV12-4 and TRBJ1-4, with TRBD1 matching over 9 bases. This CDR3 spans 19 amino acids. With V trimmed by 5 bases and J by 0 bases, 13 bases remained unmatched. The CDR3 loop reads CASSPRRGQGNATNEKLFF. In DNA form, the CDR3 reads TGTGCCAGCAGTCCGCGGCGAGGACAGGGGAATGCAACTAATGAAAAACTGTTTTTT.

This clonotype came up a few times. The CDR3 nucleotides are TGTGCCAGCAGTTTGACGACAGGACACGAAGGCTACACCTTC. It translates to CASSLTTGHEGYTF. The chain carries TRBV27 and TRBJ1-2; weak D call: TRBD1 (6 bases). The CDR3 sequence is 14 residues long. Trimming cost V 3 bases and J 8 bases, with 16 bases left between them. Germline V gives CDR1 MNHEY, CDR2 SMNVEV (reference sequence).

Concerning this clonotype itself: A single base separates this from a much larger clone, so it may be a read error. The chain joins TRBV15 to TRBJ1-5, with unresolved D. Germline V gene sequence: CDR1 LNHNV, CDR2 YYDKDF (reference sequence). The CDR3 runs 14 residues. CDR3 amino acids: CVTSREGFHQPQHF. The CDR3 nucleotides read TGTGTCACCAGCAGAGAAGGGTTCCATCAGCCCCAGCATTTT.

The CDR3 is CASSRDALYGYTF. In nucleotides, the CDR3 is TGTGCCAGCAGCAGGGACGCGCTCTATGGCTACACCTTC. The chain couples TRBV5-5 to TRBJ1-2; perhaps TRBD1 as D (5 bases). V lost 4 bases and J lost 4, with 11 bases in between. CDR1 and CDR2 from the germline V gene are SGHKS and YYEKEE (reference sequence). CDR3 size: 13 residues.

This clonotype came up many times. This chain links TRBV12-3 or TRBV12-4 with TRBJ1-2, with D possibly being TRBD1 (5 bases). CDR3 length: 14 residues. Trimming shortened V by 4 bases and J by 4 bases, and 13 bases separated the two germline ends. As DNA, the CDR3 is TGTGCCAGCAGTTCGACCCAAGGGGTCTATGGCTACACCTTC. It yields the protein CASSSTQGVYGYTF.

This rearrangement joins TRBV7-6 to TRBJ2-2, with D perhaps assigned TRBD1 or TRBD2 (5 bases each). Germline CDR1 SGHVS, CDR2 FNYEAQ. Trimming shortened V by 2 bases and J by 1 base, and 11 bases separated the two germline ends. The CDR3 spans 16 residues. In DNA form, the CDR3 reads TGTGCCAGCAGCTTACTCCAGGGACGGAACACCGGGGAGCTGTTTTTT. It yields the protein CASSLLQGRNTGELFF. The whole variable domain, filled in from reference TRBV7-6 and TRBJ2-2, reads GAGVSQSPRYKVTKRGQDVALRCDPISGHVSLYWYRQALGQGPEFLTYFNYEAQQDKSGLPNDRFSAERPEGSISTLTIQRTEQRDSAMYRCASSLLQGRNTGELFFGEGSRLTVL.

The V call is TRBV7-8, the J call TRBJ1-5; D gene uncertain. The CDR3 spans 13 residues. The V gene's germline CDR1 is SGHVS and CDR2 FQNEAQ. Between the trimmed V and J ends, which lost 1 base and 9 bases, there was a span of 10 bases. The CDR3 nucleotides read TGTGCCAGCAGCTTAGAACGGGTAGGGCCCCAGCATTTT. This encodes CASSLERVGPQHF.

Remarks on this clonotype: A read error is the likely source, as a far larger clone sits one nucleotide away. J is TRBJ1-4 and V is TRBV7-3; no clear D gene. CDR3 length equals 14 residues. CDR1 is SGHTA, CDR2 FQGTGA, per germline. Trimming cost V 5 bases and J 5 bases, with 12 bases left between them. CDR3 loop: CASSATTKNEKLFF. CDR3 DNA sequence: TGTGCCAGCAGCGCCACCACCAAAAATGAAAAACTGTTTTTT.

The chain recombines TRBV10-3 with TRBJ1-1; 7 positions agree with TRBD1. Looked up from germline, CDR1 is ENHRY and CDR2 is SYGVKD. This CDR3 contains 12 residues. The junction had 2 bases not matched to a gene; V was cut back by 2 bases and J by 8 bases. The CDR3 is CAISEVGGEAFF. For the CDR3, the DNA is TGTGCCATCAGTGAGGTAGGGGGCGAAGCTTTCTTT.